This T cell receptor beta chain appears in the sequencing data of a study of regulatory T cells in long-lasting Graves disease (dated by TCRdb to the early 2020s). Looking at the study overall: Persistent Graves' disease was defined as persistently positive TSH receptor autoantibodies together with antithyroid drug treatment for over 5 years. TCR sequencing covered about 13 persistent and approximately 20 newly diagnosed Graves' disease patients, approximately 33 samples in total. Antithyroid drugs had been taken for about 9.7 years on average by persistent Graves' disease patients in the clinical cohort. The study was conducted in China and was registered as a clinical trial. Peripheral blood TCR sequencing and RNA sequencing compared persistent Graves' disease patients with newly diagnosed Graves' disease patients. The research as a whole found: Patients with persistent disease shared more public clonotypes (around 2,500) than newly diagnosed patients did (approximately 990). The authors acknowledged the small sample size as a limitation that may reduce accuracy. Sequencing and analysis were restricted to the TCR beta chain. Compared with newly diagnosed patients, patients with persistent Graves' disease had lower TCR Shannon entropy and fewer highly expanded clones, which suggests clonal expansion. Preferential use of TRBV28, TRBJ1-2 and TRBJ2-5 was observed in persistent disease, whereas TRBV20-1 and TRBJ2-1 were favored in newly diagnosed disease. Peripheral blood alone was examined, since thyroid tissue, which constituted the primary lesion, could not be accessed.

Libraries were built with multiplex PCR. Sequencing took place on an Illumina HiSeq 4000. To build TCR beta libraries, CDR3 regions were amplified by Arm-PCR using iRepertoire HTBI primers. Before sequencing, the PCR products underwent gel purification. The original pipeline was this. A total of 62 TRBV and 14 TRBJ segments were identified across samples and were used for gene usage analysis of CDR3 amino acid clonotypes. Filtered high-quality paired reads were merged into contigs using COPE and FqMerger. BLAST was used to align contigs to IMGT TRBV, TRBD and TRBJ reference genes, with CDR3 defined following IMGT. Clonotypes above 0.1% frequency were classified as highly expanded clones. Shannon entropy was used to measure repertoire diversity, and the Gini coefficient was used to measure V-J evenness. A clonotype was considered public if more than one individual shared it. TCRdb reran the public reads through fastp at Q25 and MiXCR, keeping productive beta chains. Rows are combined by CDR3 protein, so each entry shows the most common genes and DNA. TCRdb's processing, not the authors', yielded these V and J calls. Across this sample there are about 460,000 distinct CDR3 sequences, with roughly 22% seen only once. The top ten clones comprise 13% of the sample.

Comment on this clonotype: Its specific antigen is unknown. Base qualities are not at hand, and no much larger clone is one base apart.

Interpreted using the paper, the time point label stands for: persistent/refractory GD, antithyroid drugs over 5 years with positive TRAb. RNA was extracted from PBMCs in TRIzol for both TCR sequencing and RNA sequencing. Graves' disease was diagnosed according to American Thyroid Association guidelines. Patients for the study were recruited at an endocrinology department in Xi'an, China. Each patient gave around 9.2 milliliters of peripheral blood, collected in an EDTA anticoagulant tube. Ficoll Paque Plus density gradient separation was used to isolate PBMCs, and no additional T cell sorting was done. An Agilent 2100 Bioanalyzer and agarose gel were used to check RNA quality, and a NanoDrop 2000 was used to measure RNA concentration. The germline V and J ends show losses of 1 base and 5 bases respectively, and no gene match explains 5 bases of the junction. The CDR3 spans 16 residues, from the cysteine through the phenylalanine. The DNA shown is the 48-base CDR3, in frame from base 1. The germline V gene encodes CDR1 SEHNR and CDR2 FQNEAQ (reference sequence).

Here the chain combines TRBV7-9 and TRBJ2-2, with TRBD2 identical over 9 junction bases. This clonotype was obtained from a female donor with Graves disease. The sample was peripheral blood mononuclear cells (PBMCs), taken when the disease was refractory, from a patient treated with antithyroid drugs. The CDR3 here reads CASSLVSGRLTGELFF. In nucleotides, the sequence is TGTGCCAGCAGCTTAGTCAGCGGGAGGTTGACCGGGGAGCTGTTTTTT.